The present entry profiles one T cell receptor beta chain with its context. As yet, its antigen is unknown. The sample originates from a study of Ad26.COV2.S vaccination and SARS-CoV-2 variants. About the study: Donor got 5x10^10 or 1x10^11 viral particles of Ad26.COV2.S. The study's findings and limits: Total T cell responses may have been underestimated by the TCR breadth and depth analyses.

This CDR3 has 15 residues. Trimming left V 6 bases short and J 0 bases short, with 14 bases between. The germline V gene encodes CDR1 MNHEY and CDR2 SVGAGI. The treatment here: some 19 received Ad26.COV2.S at low or high dose, single or two shots; roughly five received placebo; per-sample allocation not given. At day 63 after the first vaccine or placebo injection, samples were drawn. An 18-55-year-old adult in Boston served as donor. Assay: immunoSEQ multiplex PCR; the TCRdb copy retains only in-frame clones and omits some. The sample comprises more than 300,000 clones, about 87% of which are singletons, and approximately 5.9% rests with the top ten.

This specimen consisted of peripheral blood, obtained in a trial of Ad26.COV2.S vaccine versus placebo. This receptor was obtained from a person between 18 and 65 years old who received the Ad26.COV2.S COVID-19 vaccine or a placebo. The chain is built from TRBV6-5 and TRBJ1-2; D is perhaps TRBD1 (6 bases). The CDR3 is CASRRRQEPNYGYTF. CDR3 nucleotide sequence: TGTGCCAGCAGAAGACGACAGGAACCTAACTATGGCTACACCTTC.